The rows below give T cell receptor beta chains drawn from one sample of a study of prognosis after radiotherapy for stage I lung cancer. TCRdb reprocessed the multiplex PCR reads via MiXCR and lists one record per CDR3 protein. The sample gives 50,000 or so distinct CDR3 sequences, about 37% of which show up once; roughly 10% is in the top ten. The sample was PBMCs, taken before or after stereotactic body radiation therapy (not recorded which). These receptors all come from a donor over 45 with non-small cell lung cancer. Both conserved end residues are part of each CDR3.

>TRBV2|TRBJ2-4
CASSEDSGRDIQYF
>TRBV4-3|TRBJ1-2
CASSLEGTGALEDVYTF
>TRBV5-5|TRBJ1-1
CASSSSGGAWTEAFF
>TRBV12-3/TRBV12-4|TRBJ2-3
CASSLNTWCTDTQYF
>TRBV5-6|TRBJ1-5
CASSSGDMVDQPQHF
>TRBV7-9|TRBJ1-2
CASSIDWNYGYTF
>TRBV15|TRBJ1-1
CATQADMNTEAFF
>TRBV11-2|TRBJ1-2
CASSPGVIYGYTF
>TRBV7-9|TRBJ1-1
CASSFPRRLNTKDFF
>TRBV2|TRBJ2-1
CASSGTSGRGNEQFF
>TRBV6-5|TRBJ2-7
CASSYNLAGRSYEQYF
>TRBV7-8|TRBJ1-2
CASSLGLDGGYTF
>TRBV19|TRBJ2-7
CASTPGGGEGYEQYF
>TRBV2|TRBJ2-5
CASSEALITGLETQYF
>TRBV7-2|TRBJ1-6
CASSPTTGLIPSPLHF
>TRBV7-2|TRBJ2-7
CASSSQAPGTGGEEQYF
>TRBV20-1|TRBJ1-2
CSAPGTRLRANYGYTF
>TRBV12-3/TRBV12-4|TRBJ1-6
CASSLITGSHSPLHF
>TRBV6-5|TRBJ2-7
CASSYSGGVGSYEQYF
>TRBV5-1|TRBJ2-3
CASSSYMGTDTHYF
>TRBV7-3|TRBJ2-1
CASSLAGTSSYEQFF
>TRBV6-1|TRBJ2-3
CASSEGLSRVDTQYF
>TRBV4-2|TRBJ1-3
CASSQDPGSGNTIYF
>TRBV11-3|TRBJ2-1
CASSLVGGSYNEQFF
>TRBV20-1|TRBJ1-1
CSARNRPGENTEAFF
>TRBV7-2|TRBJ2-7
CASSPQRESYEQYF
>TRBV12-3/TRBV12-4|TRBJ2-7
CASSRPPEQYF
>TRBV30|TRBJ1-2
CAWRETEGRGYTF
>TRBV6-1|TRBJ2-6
CASRSTAGANVLTF
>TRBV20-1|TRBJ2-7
CSARGGAYEQYF
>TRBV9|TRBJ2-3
CASSVGRGIDTQYF
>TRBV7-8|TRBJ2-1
CASSLTAGVYNEQFF
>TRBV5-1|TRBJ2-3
CASSRTGGLSTDTQYF
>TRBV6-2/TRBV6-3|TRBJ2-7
CASLMASGSYEQYF
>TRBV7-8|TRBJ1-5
CASSPTRGVYSNQPQHF
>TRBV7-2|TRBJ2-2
CASSFSWNTGELFF
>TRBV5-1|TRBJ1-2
CASSLTYWGGANYGYTF